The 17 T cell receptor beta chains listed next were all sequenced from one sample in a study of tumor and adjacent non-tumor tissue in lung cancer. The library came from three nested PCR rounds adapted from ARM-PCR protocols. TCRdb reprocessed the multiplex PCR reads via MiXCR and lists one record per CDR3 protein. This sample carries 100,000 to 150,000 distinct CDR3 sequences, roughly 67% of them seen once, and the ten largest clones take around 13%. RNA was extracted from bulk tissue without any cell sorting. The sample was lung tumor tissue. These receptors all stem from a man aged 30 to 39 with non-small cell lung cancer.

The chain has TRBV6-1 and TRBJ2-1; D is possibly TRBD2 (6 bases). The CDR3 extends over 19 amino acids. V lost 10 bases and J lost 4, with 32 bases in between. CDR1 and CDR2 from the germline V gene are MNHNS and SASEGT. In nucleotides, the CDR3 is TGTGCCAACATGAGTCGGGCTAGCGCCGCCCTAGAGGGTTACAATGAGCAGTTCTTC. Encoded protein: CANMSRASAALEGYNEQFF.

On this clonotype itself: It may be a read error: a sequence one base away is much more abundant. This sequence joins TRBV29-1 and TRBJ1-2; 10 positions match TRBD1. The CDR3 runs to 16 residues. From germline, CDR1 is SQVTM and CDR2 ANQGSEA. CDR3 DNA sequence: TGCAACGTTACCCCTTTTATTGGGACAGGGGTCTATGGCTACACCTTC. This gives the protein CNVTPFIGTGVYGYTF.

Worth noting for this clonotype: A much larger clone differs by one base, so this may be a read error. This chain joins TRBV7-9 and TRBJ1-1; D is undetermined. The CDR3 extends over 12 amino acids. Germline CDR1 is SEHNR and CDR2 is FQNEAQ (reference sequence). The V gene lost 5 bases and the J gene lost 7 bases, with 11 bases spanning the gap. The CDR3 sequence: CASSPISLEAFF. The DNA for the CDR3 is TGTGCCAGCAGCCCCATTAGCCTTGAAGCTTTCTTT.

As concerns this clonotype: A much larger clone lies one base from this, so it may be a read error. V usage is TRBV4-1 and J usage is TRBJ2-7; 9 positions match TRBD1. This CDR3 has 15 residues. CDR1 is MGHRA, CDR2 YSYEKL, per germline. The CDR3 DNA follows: TGCGCCAGCAGCGATGCTCCGGGACAGGGCTACGAGAAGTACTTC. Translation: CASSDAPGQGYEKYF.

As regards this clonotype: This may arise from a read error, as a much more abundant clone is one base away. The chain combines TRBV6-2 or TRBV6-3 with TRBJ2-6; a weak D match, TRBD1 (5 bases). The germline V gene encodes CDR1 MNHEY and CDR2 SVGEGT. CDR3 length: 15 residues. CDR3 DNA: TGTGCCAGCAGCGACACCAGCTCTGGGGCCAACGACCTGACTTTC. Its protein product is CASSDTSSGANDLTF.

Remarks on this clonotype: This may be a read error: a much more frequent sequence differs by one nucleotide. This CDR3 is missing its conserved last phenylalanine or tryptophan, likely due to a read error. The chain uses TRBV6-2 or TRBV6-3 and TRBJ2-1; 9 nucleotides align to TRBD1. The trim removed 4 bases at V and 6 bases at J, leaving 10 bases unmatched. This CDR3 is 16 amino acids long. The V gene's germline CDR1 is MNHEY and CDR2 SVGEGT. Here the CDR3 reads CASSSRTGGRGNEQFL. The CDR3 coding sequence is TGTGCCAGCAGTTCCCGTACAGGGGGCCGGGGCAATGAGCAGTTCTTG.

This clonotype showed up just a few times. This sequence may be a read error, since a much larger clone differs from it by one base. Here the CDR3 DNA reads TGTGCCAGCACTTCACAAACGGGACATTGGAATGAGCAGTTCTTC. Translation: CASTSQTGHWNEQFF. The chain couples TRBV6-5 to TRBJ2-1, with D possibly TRBD1 on 6 matching bases. In germline, CDR1 is MNHEY, CDR2 SVGAGI. The CDR3 consists of 15 residues. Between the trimmed V and J ends, which lost 7 bases and 7 bases, there was a span of 20 bases.

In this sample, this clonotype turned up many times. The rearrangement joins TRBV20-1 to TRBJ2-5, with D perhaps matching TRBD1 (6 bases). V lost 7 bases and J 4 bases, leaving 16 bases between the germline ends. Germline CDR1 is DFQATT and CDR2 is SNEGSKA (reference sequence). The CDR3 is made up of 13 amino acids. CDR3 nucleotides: TGCAGTGGGGGACATCCCTCGGGAGAGACCCAGTACTTC. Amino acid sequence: CSGGHPSGETQYF.

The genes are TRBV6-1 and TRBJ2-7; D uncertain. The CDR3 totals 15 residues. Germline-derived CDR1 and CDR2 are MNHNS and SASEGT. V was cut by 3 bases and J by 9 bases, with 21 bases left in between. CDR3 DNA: TGTGCCAGCAGTGATGGCGTGAGGTCGGTGGACGGGCAGTACTTC. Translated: CASSDGVRSVDGQYF.

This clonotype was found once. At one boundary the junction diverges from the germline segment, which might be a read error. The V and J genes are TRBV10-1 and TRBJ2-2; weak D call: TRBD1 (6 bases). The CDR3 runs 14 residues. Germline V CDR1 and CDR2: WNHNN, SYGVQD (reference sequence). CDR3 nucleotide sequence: TGCGACAGCACCGACAGGATGAACACCGGGGAGTTGTTTTTT. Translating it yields CDSTDRMNTGELFF.

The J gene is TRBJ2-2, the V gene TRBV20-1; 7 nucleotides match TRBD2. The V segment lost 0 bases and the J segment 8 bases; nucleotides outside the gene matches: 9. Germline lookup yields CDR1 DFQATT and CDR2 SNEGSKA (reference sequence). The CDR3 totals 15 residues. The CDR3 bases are TGCAGTGCTAGAGATGGTTCCAGCGGGAAAGGGGAGCTGTTTTTT. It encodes CSARDGSSGKGELFF.

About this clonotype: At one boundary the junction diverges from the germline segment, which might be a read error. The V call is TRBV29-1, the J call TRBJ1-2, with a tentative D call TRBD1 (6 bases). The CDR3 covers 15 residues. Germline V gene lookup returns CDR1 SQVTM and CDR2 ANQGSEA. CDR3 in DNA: TGCAGCGATGATGTGGCAGGGGCGATCATGGGAGGCTACATCTTC. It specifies CSDDVAGAIMGGYIF.

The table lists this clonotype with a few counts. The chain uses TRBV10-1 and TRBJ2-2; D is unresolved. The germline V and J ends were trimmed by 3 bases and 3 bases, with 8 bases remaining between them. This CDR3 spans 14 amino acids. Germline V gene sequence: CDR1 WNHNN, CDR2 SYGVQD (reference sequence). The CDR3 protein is CASSEDPYTGELFF. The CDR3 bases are TGCGCCAGCAGTGAAGACCCGTACACCGGGGAGCTGTTTTTT.

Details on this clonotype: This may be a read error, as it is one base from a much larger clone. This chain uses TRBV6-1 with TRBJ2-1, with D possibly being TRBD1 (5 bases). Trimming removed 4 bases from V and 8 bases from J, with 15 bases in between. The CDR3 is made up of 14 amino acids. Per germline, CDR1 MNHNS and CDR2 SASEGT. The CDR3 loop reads CASSVRVSNDEQFF. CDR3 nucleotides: TGTGCCAGCAGTGTCAGGGTTTCCAACGATGAGCAGTTCTTC.

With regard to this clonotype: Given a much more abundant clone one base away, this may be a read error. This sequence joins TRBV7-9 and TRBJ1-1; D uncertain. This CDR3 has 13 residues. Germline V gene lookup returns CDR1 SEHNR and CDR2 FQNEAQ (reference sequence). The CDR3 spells CARSLVQNTEAFF. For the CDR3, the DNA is TGTGCCAGGAGCTTAGTACAGAACACTGAAGCTTTCTTT.

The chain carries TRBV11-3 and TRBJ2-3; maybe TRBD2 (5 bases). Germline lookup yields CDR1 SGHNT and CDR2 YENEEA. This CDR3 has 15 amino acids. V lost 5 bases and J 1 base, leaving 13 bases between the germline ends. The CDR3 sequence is CASSDRLGGTDTQYF. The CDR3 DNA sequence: TGTGCCAGCAGCGACCGACTGGGAGGCACAGATACGCAGTATTTT.

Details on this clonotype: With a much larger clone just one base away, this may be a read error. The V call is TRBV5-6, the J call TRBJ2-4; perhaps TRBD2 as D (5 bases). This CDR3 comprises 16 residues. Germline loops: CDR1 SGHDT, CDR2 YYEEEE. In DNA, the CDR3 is TGTGCCAGCAGCTTGGGTTTTATCCTAGCCAAAAAGATTCAGTACTTC. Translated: CASSLGFILAKKIQYF.